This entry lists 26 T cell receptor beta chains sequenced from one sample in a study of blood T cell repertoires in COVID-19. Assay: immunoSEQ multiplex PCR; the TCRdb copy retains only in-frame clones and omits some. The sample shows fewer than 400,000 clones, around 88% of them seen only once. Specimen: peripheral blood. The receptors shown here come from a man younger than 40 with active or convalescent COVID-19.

The CDR3 sequence: CASSQDRPGVYGSPLHF. For the CDR3, the DNA is TGCGCCAGCAGCCAAGATCGGCCAGGGGTATATGGTTCACCCCTCCACTTT. V usage is TRBV4-1 and J usage is TRBJ1-6; possibly TRBD1 for D (6 bases). The length of the CDR3 is 17 residues. V was cut by 0 bases and J by 9 bases, with 18 bases left in between. Germline assignment: CDR1 MGHRA and CDR2 YSYEKL.

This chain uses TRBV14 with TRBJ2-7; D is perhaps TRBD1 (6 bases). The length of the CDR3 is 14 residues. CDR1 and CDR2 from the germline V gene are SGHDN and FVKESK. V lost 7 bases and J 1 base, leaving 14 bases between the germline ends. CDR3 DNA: TGTGCCAGCAAACAGGGCTACGGGTCCTACGAGCAGTACTTC. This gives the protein CASKQGYGSYEQYF.

CDR3 bases: TGTGCCAGCAGTGACTCGAGGTTCGGGGATACGCAGTATTTT. It codes for CASSDSRFGDTQYF. The V gene is TRBV6-4, the J gene TRBJ2-3; D call uncertain. Trimming left V 0 bases short and J 6 bases short, with 10 bases between. CDR1 MRHNA and CDR2 SNTAGT come from the germline V gene. This CDR3 comprises 14 residues.

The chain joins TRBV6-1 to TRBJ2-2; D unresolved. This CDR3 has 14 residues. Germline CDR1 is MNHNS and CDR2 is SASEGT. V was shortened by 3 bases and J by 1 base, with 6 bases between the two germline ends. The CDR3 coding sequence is TGTGCCAGCAGTGATTCAGGGAACACCGGGGAGCTGTTTTTT. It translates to CASSDSGNTGELFF.

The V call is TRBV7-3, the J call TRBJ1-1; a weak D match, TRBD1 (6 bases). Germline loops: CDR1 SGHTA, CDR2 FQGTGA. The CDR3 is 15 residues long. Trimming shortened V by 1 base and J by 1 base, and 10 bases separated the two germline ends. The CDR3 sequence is CASSLRAGENTEAFF. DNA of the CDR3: TGTGCCAGCAGCTTAAGGGCAGGGGAGAACACTGAAGCTTTCTTT.

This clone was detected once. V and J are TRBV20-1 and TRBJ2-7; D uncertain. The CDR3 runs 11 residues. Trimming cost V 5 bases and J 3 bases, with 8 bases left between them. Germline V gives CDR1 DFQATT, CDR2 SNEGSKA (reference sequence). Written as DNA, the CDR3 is TGCAGTGCTCTGGAGAGCTACGAGCAGTACTTC. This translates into CSALESYEQYF.

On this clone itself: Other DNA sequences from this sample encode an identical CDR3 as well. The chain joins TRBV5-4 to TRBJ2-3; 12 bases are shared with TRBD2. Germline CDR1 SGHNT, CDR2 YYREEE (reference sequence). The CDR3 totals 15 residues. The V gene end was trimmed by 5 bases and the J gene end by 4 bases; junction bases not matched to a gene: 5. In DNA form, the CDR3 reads TGTGCCAGCAGTTTACTAGCGGGGGGCCCAGATACGCAGTATTTT. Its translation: CASSLLAGGPDTQYF.

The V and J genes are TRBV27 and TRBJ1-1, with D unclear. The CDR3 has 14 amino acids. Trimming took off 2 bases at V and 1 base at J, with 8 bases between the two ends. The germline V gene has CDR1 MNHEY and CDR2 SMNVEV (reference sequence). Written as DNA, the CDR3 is TGTGCCAGCAGTTTAATCAGAGGGAACACTGAAGCTTTCTTT. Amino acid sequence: CASSLIRGNTEAFF.

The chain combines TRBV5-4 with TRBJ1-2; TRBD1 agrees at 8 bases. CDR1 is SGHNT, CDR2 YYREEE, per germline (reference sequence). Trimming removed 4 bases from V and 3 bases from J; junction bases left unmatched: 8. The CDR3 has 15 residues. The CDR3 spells CASSPRTGKYYGYTF. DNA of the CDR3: TGTGCCAGCAGCCCAAGGACAGGGAAGTACTATGGCTACACCTTC.

This CDR3 reads CASSTSQGVSGNTIYF. The CDR3 bases are TGTGCCAGTAGTACCTCTCAGGGGGTCTCCGGAAACACCATATATTTT. V usage is TRBV19 and J usage is TRBJ1-3; 7 nucleotides align to TRBD1. With 4 bases clipped from V and 4 bases from J, the junction kept 10 bases outside the gene matches. The germline V gene encodes CDR1 LNHDA and CDR2 SQIVND (reference sequence). The CDR3 spans 16 residues.

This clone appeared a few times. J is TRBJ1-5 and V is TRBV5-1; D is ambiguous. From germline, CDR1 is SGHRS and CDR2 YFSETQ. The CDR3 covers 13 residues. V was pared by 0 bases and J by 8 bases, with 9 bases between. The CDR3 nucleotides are TGCGCCAGCAGCTTGGGGCCTGTTGAGCCCCAGCATTTT. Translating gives CASSLGPVEPQHF.

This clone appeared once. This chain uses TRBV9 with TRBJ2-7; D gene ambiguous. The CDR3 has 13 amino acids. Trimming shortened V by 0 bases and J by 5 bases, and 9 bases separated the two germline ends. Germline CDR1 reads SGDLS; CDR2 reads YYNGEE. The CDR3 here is CASSVGPLDEQYF. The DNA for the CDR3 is TGTGCCAGCAGCGTAGGACCTCTAGACGAGCAGTACTTC.

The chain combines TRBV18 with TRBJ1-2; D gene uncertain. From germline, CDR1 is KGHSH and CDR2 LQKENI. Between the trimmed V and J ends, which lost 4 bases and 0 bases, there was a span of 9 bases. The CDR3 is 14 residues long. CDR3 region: CASSLRHTNYGYTF. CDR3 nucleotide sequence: TGTGCCAGCTCACTGCGGCATACTAACTATGGCTACACCTTC. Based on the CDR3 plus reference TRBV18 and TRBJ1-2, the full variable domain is NAGVMQNPRHLVRRRGQEARLRCSPMKGHSHVYWYRQLPEEGLKFMVYLQKENIIDESGMPKERFSAEFPKEGPSILRIQQVVRGDSAAYFCASSLRHTNYGYTFGSGTRLTVV.

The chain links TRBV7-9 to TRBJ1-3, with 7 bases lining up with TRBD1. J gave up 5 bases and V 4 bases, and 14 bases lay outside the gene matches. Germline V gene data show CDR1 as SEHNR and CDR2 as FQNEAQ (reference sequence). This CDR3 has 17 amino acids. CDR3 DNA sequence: TGTGCCAGCAGCTCCCGTTTGGATAGGGGGCTAAGAAACACCATATATTTT. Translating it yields CASSSRLDRGLRNTIYF.

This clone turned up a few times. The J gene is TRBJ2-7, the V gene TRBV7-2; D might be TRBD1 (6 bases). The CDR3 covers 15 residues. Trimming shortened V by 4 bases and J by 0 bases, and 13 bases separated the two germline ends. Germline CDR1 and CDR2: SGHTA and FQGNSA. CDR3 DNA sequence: TGTGCCAGCAGCTCCCAGGGGACCGCCTCCTACGAGCAGTACTTC. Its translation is CASSSQGTASYEQYF.

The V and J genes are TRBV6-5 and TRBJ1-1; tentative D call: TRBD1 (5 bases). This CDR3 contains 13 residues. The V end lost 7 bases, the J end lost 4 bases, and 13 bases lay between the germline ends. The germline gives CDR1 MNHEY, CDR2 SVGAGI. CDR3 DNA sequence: TGTGCCAGCATAGGGTCCCAGGGCACTGAAGCTTTCTTT. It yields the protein CASIGSQGTEAFF.

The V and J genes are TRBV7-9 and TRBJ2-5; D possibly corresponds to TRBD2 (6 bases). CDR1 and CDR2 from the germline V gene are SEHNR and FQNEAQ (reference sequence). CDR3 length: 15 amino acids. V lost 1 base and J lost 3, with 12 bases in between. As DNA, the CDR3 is TGTGCCAGCAGCTTAGGAGGGTGGAGGGAAGAGACCCAGTACTTC. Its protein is CASSLGGWREETQYF.

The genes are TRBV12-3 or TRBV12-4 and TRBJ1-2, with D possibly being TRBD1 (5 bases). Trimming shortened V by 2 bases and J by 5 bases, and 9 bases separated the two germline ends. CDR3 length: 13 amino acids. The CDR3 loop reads CASSLPQGYGYTF. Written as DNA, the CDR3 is TGTGCCAGCAGTTTACCCCAGGGATATGGCTACACCTTC.

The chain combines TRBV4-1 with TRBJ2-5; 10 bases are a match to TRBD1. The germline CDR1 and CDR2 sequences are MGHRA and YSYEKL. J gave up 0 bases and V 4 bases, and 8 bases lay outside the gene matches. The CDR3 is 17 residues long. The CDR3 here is CASSRTRGQGYQETQYF. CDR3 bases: TGCGCCAGCAGCCGAACGCGGGGACAGGGGTACCAAGAGACCCAGTACTTC.

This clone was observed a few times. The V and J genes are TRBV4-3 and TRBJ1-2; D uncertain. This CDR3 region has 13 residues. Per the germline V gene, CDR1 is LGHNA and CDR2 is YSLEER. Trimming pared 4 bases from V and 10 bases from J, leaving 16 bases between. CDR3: CASSPSKGDSYTF. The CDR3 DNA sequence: TGCGCCAGCAGCCCCAGCAAAGGAGACTCCTACACCTTC.

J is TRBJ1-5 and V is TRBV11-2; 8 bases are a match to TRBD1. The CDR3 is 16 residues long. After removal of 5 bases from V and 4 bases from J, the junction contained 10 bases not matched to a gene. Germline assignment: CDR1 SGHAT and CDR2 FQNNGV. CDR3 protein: CASSRGQGFANQPQHF. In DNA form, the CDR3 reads TGTGCCAGCAGCCGAGGACAGGGATTTGCAAATCAGCCCCAGCATTTT.

CDR3 sequence: CASSLTSQGQETQYF. CDR3 in DNA: TGTGCCAGCAGCTTAACCTCCCAGGGTCAAGAGACCCAGTACTTC. This chain connects TRBV7-3 to TRBJ2-5; D possibly corresponds to TRBD1 (5 bases). CDR3 length: 15 residues. CDR1 is SGHTA, CDR2 FQGTGA, per germline. Deletions cut 0 bases from V and 2 bases from J, with 10 bases between.

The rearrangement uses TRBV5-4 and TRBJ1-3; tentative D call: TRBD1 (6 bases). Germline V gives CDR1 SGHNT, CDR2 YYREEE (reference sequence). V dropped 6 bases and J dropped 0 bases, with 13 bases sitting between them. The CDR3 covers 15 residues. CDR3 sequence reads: CASTLGGLSGNTIYF. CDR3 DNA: TGTGCCAGCACCCTCGGGGGGCTCTCTGGAAACACCATATATTTT.

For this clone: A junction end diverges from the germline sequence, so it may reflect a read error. The CDR3 reads CASTRTGEIF. CDR3 sequence (DNA): TGCGCCAGCACGAGGACAGGGGAGATTTTT. V and J are TRBV5-1 and TRBJ1-4; 9 nucleotides match TRBD1. This CDR3 is built from 10 residues. Germline lookup yields CDR1 SGHRS and CDR2 YFSETQ.

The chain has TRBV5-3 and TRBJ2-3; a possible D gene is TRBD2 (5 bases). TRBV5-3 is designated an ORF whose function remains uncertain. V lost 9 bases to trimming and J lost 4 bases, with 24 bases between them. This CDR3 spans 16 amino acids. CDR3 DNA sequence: TGTGCCACCCCCCCCCTGGACTCCCCGCCGGCAGATACGCAGTATTTT. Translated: CATPPLDSPPADTQYF.

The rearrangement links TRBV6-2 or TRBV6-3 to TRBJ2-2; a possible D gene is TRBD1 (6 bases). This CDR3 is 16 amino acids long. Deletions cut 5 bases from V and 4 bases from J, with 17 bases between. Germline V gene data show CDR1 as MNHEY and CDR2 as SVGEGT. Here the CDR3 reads CASSTNRVGSTGELFF. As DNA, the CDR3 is TGTGCCAGCAGTACAAACAGGGTGGGGAGCACCGGGGAGCTGTTTTTT.